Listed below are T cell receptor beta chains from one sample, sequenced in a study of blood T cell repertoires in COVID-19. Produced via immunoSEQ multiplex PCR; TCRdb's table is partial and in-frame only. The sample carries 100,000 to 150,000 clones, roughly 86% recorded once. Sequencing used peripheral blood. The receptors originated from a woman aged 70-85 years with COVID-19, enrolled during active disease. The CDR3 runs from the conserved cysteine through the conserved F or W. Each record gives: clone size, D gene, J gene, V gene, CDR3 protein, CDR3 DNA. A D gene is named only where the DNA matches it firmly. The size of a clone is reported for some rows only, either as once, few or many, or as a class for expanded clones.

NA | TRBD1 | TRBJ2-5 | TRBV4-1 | CASSQGNSPGQGQETQYF | TGCGCCAGCAGCCAAGGGAACTCGCCAGGACAGGGCCAAGAGACCCAGTACTTC
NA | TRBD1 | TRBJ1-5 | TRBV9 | CASSAGTANQPQHF | TGTGCCAGCAGCGCCGGGACAGCTAATCAGCCCCAGCATTTT
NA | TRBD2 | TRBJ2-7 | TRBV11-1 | CASSPYTSGGSYEQYF | TGTGCCAGCAGCCCGTACACTAGCGGGGGATCCTACGAGCAGTACTTC
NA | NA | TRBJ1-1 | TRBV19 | CATHRAQGYGNTEAFF | TGTGCCACGCATCGGGCTCAGGGGTACGGGAACACTGAAGCTTTCTTT
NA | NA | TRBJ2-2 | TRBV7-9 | CASRLGTPNTGELFF | TGTGCCAGCAGGCTCGGGACACCGAACACCGGGGAGCTGTTTTTT
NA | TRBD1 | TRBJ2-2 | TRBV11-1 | CASSRTGLGTGELFF | TGTGCCAGCAGCCGGACAGGTCTGGGCACCGGGGAGCTGTTTTTT
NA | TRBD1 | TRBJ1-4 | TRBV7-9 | CASSTGQDNQKLFF | TGTGCCAGCAGCACGGGACAGGATAATCAAAAACTGTTTTTT
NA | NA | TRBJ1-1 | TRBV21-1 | CASSKCGPLHTEAFF | TGTGCCAGCAGCAAATGTGGCCCATTGCACACTGAAGCTTTCTTT
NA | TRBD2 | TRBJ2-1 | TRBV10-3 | CAISAASGGAYEQFF | TGTGCCATCAGTGCGGCTAGCGGGGGGGCATATGAGCAGTTCTTC
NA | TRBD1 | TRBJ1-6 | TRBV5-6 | CASSTDRGLPLHF | TGTGCCAGCAGCACGGACAGGGGGCTGCCCCTCCACTTT
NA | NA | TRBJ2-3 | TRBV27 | CASSPESGYTDTQYF | TGTGCCAGCAGCCCTGAGTCGGGGTACACAGATACGCAGTATTTT
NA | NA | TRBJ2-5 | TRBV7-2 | CASSLGWAEETQYF | TGTGCCAGCAGCTTAGGTTGGGCCGAAGAGACCCAGTACTTC
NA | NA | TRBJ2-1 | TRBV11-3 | CASSYGGGASGEQFF | TGTGCCAGCAGTTACGGAGGGGGCGCTTCTGGTGAGCAGTTCTTC
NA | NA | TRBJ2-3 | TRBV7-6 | CAGGSVGGGRTDTQYF | TGTGCCGGCGGCTCTGTTGGAGGGGGCCGTACAGATACGCAGTATTTT
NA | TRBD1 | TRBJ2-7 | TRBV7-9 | CASSPRDSSYEQYF | TGTGCCAGCAGCCCTCGGGACAGCTCCTACGAGCAGTACTTC
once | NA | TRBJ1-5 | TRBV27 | CASSLFGGEGQPQHF | TGTGCCAGCAGTTTATTTGGGGGGGAAGGCCAGCCCCAGCATTTT
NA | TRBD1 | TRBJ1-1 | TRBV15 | CATSRDPGQMNTEAFF | TGTGCCACCAGCAGAGATCCGGGACAGATGAACACTGAAGCTTTCTTT
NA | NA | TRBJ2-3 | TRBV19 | CASRGRADTQYF | TGTGCCAGTAGGGGGCGCGCAGATACGCAGTATTTT
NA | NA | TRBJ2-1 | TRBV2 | CASSQVSSYNEQFF | TGTGCCAGCAGTCAAGTCAGCTCCTACAATGAGCAGTTCTTC
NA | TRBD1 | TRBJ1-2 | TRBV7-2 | CASSSSTGNYGYTF | TGTGCCAGCAGCTCATCGACAGGGAACTATGGCTACACCTTC
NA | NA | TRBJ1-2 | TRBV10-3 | CAIGAGTNYGYTF | TGTGCCATCGGGGCAGGTACTAACTATGGCTACACCTTC
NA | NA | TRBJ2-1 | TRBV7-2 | CASSLLLNEQFF | TGTGCCAGCAGCTTACTACTGAATGAGCAGTTCTTC
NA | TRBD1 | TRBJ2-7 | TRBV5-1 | CASRSDRVSYEQYF | TGCGCCAGCAGGAGCGACAGGGTATCGTACGAGCAGTACTTC
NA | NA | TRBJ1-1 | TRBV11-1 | CASSFSGLTEAFF | TGTGCCAGCAGCTTCTCAGGGTTAACTGAAGCTTTCTTT
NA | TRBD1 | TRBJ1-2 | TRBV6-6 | CASSQTGNYGYTF | TGTGCCAGCAGCCAGACAGGGAACTATGGCTACACCTTC
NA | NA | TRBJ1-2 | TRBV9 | CASSGAGYGYTF | TGTGCCAGCAGCGGCGCCGGCTATGGCTACACCTTC
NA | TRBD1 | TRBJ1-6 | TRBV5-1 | CASSSGQSSYNSPLHF | TGCGCCAGCAGCTCGGGACAGAGCTCCTATAATTCACCCCTCCACTTT